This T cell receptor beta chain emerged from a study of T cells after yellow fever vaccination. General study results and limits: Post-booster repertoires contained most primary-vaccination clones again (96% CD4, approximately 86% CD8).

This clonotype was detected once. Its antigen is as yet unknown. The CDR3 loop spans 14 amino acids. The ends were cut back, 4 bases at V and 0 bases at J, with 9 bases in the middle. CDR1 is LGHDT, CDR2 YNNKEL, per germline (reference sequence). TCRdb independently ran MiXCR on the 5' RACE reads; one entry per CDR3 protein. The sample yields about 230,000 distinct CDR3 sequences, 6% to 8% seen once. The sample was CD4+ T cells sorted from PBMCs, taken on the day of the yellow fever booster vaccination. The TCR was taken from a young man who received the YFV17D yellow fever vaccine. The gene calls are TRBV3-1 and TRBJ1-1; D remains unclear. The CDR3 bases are TGTGCCAGCAGCCGCGGGGAAGTGAACACTGAAGCTTTCTTT. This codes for CASSRGEVNTEAFF. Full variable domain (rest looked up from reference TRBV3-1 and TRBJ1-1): DTAVSQTPKYLVTQMGNDKSIKCEQNLGHDTMYWYKQDSKKFLKIMFSYNNKELIINETVPNRFSPKSPDKAHLNLHINSLELGDSAVYFCASSRGEVNTEAFFGQGTRLTVV.